The clone carrying this T cell receptor beta chain was picked up a small number of times. Patients underwent thyroid surgery, and none had received any treatment before it. TCRdb re-called the PCR reads through MiXCR. Of 3,200 or so clones in the sample, roughly 36% were seen once. This sample stems from a study of metastatic and nonmetastatic thyroid tumors. Whole-study context: Patients with malignant and benign thyroid disease provided blood and tumor or nodule tissue, whose repertoires were compared.

The V end lost 6 bases, the J end lost 3 bases, and 12 bases lay between the germline ends. The CDR3 contains 13 residues. The J gene is TRBJ2-7, the V gene TRBV12-3 or TRBV12-4, with D unclear. The receptor's source is a female donor with papillary thyroid cancer or a benign thyroid nodule (not recorded which). Some clones in this sample may be carry-over from other donors' samples. The sequencing input was adjacent normal tissue. CDR3 DNA sequence: TGTGCCAGCAGCGTACAAGTCTTCTACGAGCAGTACTTC. Translated: CASSVQVFYEQYF.